The 8 T cell receptor beta chains given below trace back to one sample, sequenced in a study of immune characterization of retroperitoneal liposarcoma. One entry per CDR3 protein, called by TCRdb with MiXCR from the PCR reads. Among about 10,000 distinct CDR3 sequences listed, roughly 28% were seen once. Specimen: blood. Source of these receptors: a male donor with retroperitoneal liposarcoma.

This clonotype was detected a few times. V and J are TRBV6-5 and TRBJ1-1; D is uncertain. This CDR3 spans 13 amino acids. With 4 bases removed from V and 0 bases from J, the gap between germline ends came to 6 bases. Looked up from germline, CDR1 is MNHEY and CDR2 is SVGAGI. The CDR3 sequence: CASSLHLNTEAFF. CDR3 in DNA: TGTGCCAGCAGTTTGCATTTGAACACTGAAGCTTTCTTT.

This clonotype was observed at least ten times. V usage is TRBV6-1 and J usage is TRBJ1-2, with D unresolved. The CDR3 consists of 13 residues. Trimming left V 9 bases short and J 0 bases short, with 11 bases between. Per germline, CDR1 MNHNS and CDR2 SASEGT. CDR3 protein: CASRSTTNYGYTF. The CDR3 DNA reads as TGTGCCAGTCGGTCCACTACTAACTATGGCTACACCTTC.

Sample share makes this clonotype medium-sized. This chain uses TRBV6-1 with TRBJ1-1; TRBD1 matches 7 bases. Germline-derived CDR1 and CDR2 are MNHNS and SASEGT. The CDR3 covers 16 residues. J was trimmed by 5 bases and V by 6 bases; bases with no gene match: 15. The CDR3 DNA reads as TGTGCCAGCAGAATCCAGGGGGGGACCACTTTAACTGAAGCTTTCTTT. Protein product: CASRIQGGTTLTEAFF.

This clonotype has at least ten counts. This rearrangement joins TRBV5-1 to TRBJ1-2, with unresolved D. The length of the CDR3 is 14 residues. Between the trimmed V and J ends, which lost 0 bases and 1 base, there was a span of 7 bases. Germline-derived CDR1 and CDR2 are SGHRS and YFSETQ. In DNA, the CDR3 is TGCGCCAGCAGCTTGGAGTCCCATAACTATGGCTACACCTTC. Encoded protein: CASSLESHNYGYTF.

In this sample, this clonotype turned up a few times. A much larger clone differs by one base, so this may be a read error. The chain recombines TRBV6-1 with TRBJ1-6, with 9 bases matching TRBD1. The CDR3 is 18 amino acids. Per germline, CDR1 MNHNS and CDR2 SASEGT. CDR3 in amino acids: CASGRTGASGSYNSPLNF. CDR3 nucleotides: TGTGCCAGCGGACGGACAGGGGCATCGGGCTCCTATAATTCACCCCTCAACTTT.

The chain has TRBV4-1 and TRBJ1-5; perhaps TRBD1 as D (5 bases). V lost 1 base, J lost 9 bases, and 10 bases lay in between. This CDR3 spans 13 amino acids. CDR1 MGHRA and CDR2 YSYEKL come from the germline V gene. CDR3 coding DNA: TGCGCCAGCAGCCAAGCATCGGGACGGCCCCAGCATTTT. Translating it yields CASSQASGRPQHF.

This clonotype has at least ten counts. The chain has TRBV6-1 and TRBJ1-2; D unresolved. The V end was cut by 6 bases, the J end by 5 bases, with 7 bases between. Germline V gives CDR1 MNHNS, CDR2 SASEGT. This CDR3 is built from 11 residues. The CDR3 DNA is TGTGCCAGCAGGGACCATTATGGCTACACCTTC. Its translation: CASRDHYGYTF.

V usage is TRBV5-6 and J usage is TRBJ2-3; 11 nucleotides agree with TRBD2. Germline CDR1 and CDR2: SGHDT and YYEEEE. With 4 bases clipped from V and 2 bases from J, the junction kept 6 bases outside the gene matches. This CDR3 comprises 16 residues. The CDR3 protein is CASSPGLAVATDTQYF. CDR3 coding DNA: TGTGCCAGCAGCCCGGGACTAGCGGTGGCCACAGATACGCAGTATTTT.